The 9 T cell receptor beta chains in this list originate from one sample, sequenced in a study of vaccination effects on CD4 cells after COVID-19. Sequenced by immunoSEQ multiplex PCR; TCRdb stores in-frame clones only, minus some. The table lists about 41,000 clones, roughly 76% of them singletons, with roughly 24% in the top ten. The ViraFEST assay expanded antigen-specific CD4+ T cells with viral peptide pools before sequencing. When less than 13 days of culture had elapsed, CD4+ T cells were isolated. Recipients of the vaccine had no prior SARS-CoV-2 infection and negative nucleocapsid antibodies. Their antigens remain unidentified. The input for sequencing was CD4+ T cells from PBMCs cultured with HCoV-OC43 spike peptides, taken before COVID-19 vaccination. The subset: HCoV-OC43 spike overlapping peptide pool stimulation. All receptors derive from a human donor who received a COVID-19 vaccine.

The rearrangement joins TRBV6-5 to TRBJ1-3; D uncertain. The CDR3 covers 13 residues. Trimming removed 7 bases from V and 0 bases from J, with 7 bases in between. Per germline, CDR1 MNHEY and CDR2 SVGAGI. CDR3 region: CASKAHSGNTIYF. CDR3 coding DNA: TGTGCCAGCAAGGCCCACTCTGGAAACACCATATATTTT.

The chain is built from TRBV6-2 or TRBV6-3 and TRBJ1-6; D remains unclear. With 5 bases removed from V and 12 bases from J, the gap between germline ends came to 8 bases. CDR3 size: 11 residues. Germline V CDR1 and CDR2: MNHEY, SVGEGT. The CDR3 here is CASSTHRPLHF. The CDR3 DNA is TGTGCCAGCAGTACCCACCGACCCCTCCACTTT.

This chain links TRBV27 with TRBJ2-7; D is perhaps TRBD2 (6 bases). Trimming removed 6 bases at V and 2 bases at J, with 23 bases between. CDR3 length: 17 amino acids. Germline V gene sequence: CDR1 MNHEY, CDR2 SMNVEV (reference sequence). CDR3 in amino acids: CASSSFYGGGAPYEQYF. In DNA, the CDR3 is TGTGCCAGCAGCTCCTTCTATGGTGGAGGGGCCCCCTACGAGCAGTACTTC.

This chain links TRBV16 with TRBJ1-1; D gene unclear. Trimming removed 3 bases from V and 2 bases from J, with 10 bases in between. CDR3 length equals 14 residues. CDR1 and CDR2 from the germline V gene are KGHSY and FQNENV. CDR3 in DNA: TGTGCCAGCAGCCACAACCGACCAAACACTGAAGCTTTCTTT. Protein product: CASSHNRPNTEAFF.

This chain links TRBV29-1 with TRBJ1-1; D gene unclear. Germline V gene data show CDR1 as SQVTM and CDR2 as ANQGSEA. The CDR3 loop spans 10 amino acids. Trimming left V 8 bases short and J 6 bases short, with 10 bases between. This chain's CDR3 is CSCGVAEAFF. DNA of the CDR3: TGCAGCTGCGGGGTGGCTGAAGCTTTCTTT.

The genes are TRBV30 and TRBJ2-7, with no clear D. V was clipped by 5 bases and J by 0 bases, with 8 bases between them. The CDR3 totals 12 residues. The germline V gene encodes CDR1 GTSNPN and CDR2 SVGIG (reference sequence). The CDR3 sequence is CAWGKSSYEQYF. The CDR3 region has the DNA TGTGCCTGGGGCAAAAGCTCCTACGAGCAGTACTTC. The complete variable domain, with remaining parts taken from reference TRBV30 and TRBJ2-7, reads SQTIHQWPATLVQPVGSPLSLECTVEGTSNPNLYWYRQAAGRGLQLLFYSVGIGQISSEVPQNLSASRPQDRQFILSSKKLLLSDSGFYLCAWGKSSYEQYFGPGTRLTVT.

V usage is TRBV4-1 and J usage is TRBJ2-3, with 10 nucleotides matching TRBD2. Germline trimming cut 4 bases from V and 3 bases from J; bases unmatched to any gene: 7. This CDR3 has 16 amino acids. Germline assignment: CDR1 MGHRA and CDR2 YSYEKL. CDR3 in DNA: TGCGCCAGCAGCCCCTGGCTAGCGGGAGAGACAGATACGCAGTATTTT. Its protein product is CASSPWLAGETDTQYF.

The chain uses TRBV28 and TRBJ1-4, with D possibly TRBD1 on 6 matching bases. Trimming shortened V by 6 bases and J by 7 bases, and 9 bases separated the two germline ends. Germline values: CDR1 MDHEN, CDR2 SYDVKM. CDR3 length: 12 amino acids. CDR3 amino acids: CASRRGIEKLFF. As DNA, the CDR3 is TGTGCCAGCAGGAGGGGGATTGAAAAACTGTTTTTT.

The rearrangement uses TRBV19 and TRBJ2-7; 9 bases match TRBD1. Germline V gene sequence: CDR1 LNHDA, CDR2 SQIVND (reference sequence). The V segment lost 4 bases and the J segment 1 base; nucleotides outside the gene matches: 11. The CDR3 sequence is 17 residues long. CDR3 in DNA: TGTGCCAGTAGTAGCAGATCCAGACAGGGGGGGTCCTACGAGCAGTACTTC. As protein: CASSSRSRQGGSYEQYF.